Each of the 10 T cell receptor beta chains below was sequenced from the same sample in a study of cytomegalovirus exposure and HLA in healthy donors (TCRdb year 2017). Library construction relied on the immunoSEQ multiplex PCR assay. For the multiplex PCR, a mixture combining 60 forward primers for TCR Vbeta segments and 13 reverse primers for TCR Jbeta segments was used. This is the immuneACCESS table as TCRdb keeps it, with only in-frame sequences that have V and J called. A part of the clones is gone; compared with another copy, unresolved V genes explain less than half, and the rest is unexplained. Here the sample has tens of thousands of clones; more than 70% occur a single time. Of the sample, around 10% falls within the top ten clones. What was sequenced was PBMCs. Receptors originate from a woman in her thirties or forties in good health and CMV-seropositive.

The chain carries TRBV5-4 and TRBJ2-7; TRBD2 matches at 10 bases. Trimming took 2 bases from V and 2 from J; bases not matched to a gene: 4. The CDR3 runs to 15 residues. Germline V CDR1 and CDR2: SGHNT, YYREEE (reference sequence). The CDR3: CASSFGLAEAYEQYF. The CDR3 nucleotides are TGTGCCAGCAGCTTCGGACTAGCGGAAGCCTACGAGCAGTACTTC.

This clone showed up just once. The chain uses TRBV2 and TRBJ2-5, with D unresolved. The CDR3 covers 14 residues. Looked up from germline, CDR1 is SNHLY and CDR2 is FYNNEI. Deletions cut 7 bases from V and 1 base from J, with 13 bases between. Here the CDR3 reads CASKAGSGQETQYF. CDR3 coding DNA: TGTGCCAGCAAGGCCGGCTCAGGCCAAGAGACCCAGTACTTC.

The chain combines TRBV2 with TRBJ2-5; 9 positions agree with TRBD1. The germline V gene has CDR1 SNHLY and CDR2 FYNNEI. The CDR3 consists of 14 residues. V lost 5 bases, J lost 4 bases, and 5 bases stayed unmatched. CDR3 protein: CASSRDRAGETQYF. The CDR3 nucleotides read TGTGCCAGCAGTCGGGACAGGGCAGGAGAGACCCAGTACTTC. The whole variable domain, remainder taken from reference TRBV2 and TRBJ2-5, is EPEVTQTPSHQVTQMGQEVILRCVPISNHLYFYWYRQILGQKVEFLVSFYNNEISEKSEIFDDQFSVERPDGSNFTLKIRSTKLEDSAMYFCASSRDRAGETQYFGPGTRLLVL.

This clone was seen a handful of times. The CDR3 reads CASSFASGAEGDTQYF. Here the CDR3 DNA reads TGTGCCAGCAGCTTTGCTAGCGGGGCCGAGGGAGATACGCAGTATTTT. This rearrangement joins TRBV11-2 to TRBJ2-3; 9 bases align to TRBD2. Germline CDR1 is SGHAT and CDR2 is FQNNGV. The CDR3 is 16 amino acids. The V segment lost 3 bases and the J segment 5 bases; nucleotides outside the gene matches: 9.

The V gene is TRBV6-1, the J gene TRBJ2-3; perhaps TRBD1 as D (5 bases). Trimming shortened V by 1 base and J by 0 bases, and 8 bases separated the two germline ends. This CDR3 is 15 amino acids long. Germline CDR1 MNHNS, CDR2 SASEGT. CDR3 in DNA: TGTGCCAGCAGTGAAGATGGGGCTAGCACAGATACGCAGTATTTT. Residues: CASSEDGASTDTQYF.

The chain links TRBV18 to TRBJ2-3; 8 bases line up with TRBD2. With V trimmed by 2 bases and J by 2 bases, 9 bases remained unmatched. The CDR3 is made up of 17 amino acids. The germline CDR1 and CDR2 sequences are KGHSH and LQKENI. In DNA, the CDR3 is TGTGCCAGCTCACCAGGAGGACTAGCCTACGACACAGATACGCAGTATTTT. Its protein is CASSPGGLAYDTDTQYF. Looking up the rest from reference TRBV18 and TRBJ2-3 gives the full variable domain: NAGVMQNPRHLVRRRGQEARLRCSPMKGHSHVYWYRQLPEEGLKFMVYLQKENIIDESGMPKERFSAEFPKEGPSILRIQQVVRGDSAAYFCASSPGGLAYDTDTQYFGPGTRLTVL.

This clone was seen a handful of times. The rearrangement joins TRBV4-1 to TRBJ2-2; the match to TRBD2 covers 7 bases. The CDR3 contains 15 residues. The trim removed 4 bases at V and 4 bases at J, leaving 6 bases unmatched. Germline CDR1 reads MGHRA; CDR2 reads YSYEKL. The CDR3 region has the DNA TGCGCCAGCAGCCCTTTGGGCGGGGGCACCGGGGAGCTGTTTTTT. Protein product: CASSPLGGGTGELFF.

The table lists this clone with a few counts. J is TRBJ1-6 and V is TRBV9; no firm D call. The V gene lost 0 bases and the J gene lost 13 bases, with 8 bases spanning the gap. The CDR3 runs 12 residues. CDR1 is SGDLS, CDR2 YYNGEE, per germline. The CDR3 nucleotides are TGTGCCAGCAGCGTAGGGAGTCCTCCCCTCCACTTT. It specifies CASSVGSPPLHF.

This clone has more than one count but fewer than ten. This CDR3 is CASIDTTGDAEQFF. The CDR3 region has the DNA TGCGCCAGCATAGACACCACAGGGGATGCTGAGCAGTTCTTC. The chain links TRBV10-2 to TRBJ2-1, with TRBD1 matching over 7 bases. V lost 7 bases and J lost 9; bases outside the gene matches: 12. The CDR3 runs to 14 residues. Germline V gives CDR1 WSHSY, CDR2 SAAADI.

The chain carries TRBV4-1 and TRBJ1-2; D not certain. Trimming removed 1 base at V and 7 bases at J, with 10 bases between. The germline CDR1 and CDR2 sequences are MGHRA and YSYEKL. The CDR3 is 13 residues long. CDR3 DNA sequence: TGCGCCAGCAGCCAAGCCGGTTGGAGTGGCTACACCTTC. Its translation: CASSQAGWSGYTF.